One and the same sample provided the 10 T cell receptor beta chains below, sequenced in a study of Graves' ophthalmopathy and Graves' hyperthyroidism. The TCR beta CDR3 regions underwent amplification from RNA transcripts. HTBI-primed RT-PCR formed the first round, and a multiplex PCR formed the second. TCRdb reprocessed the multiplex PCR reads with MiXCR, giving one entry per CDR3 protein. The sample carries about 740,000 distinct CDR3 sequences, 35% to 50% recorded once. Sequenced sample: peripheral blood. These receptors all stem from an adult man with Graves' ophthalmopathy.

Regarding this clonotype: This clone may be a read error of a much larger clone one base away. The chain links TRBV7-3 to TRBJ2-7; D is possibly TRBD1 (5 bases). This CDR3 is built from 13 residues. Germline assignment: CDR1 SGHTA and CDR2 FQGTGA. V dropped 3 bases and J dropped 6 bases, with 12 bases sitting between them. In DNA form, the CDR3 reads TGTGCCAGCAGCTTCATGCAGGGCTCCGAGCAGTACTTC. Amino acid sequence: CASSFMQGSEQYF.

This clonotype was detected many times. V is TRBV29-1 and J is TRBJ2-7; D unresolved. The CDR3 sequence is 12 residues long. CDR1 is SQVTM and CDR2 is ANQGSEA in the germline V gene. Trimming took 3 bases from V and 0 from J, leaving 6 bases between them. This CDR3 is CSVEKSSYEQYF. DNA for the CDR3: TGCAGCGTTGAGAAGAGCTCCTACGAGCAGTACTTC.

The chain's CDR3 is CASSQDQSPETEAFF. In DNA form, the CDR3 reads TGTGCCAGCAGCCAGGACCAGAGCCCTGAGACTGAAGCTTTCTTT. The J gene is TRBJ1-1, the V gene TRBV7-3, with unresolved D. Trimming took 5 bases from V and 5 from J, leaving 18 bases between them. Germline V CDR1 and CDR2: SGHTA, FQGTGA. The length of the CDR3 is 15 residues.

The rearrangement uses TRBV25-1 and TRBJ2-7; D is uncertain. CDR1 and CDR2 from the germline V gene are MGHDK and SYGVNS. The CDR3 is 13 amino acids. V lost 8 bases and J lost 2, with 13 bases in between. The CDR3 sequence: CASLSQATYEQYF. For the CDR3, the DNA is TGTGCCAGCTTGTCCCAGGCAACCTACGAGCAGTACTTC.

To note about this clonotype: A much more abundant neighbour one base away suggests this may be a read error. This chain connects TRBV10-3 to TRBJ1-1; TRBD1 matches at 11 bases. The CDR3 has 13 amino acids. Germline V CDR1 and CDR2: ENHRY, SYGVKD. V trimming: 8 bases; J trimming: 4 bases; junction bases outside the gene matches: 3. The CDR3 loop reads CAIAGTGGTEAFF. DNA for the CDR3: TGTGCCATCGCCGGGACAGGGGGCACTGAAGCTTTCTTT.

In this sample, this clonotype turned up many times. The chain uses TRBV25-1 and TRBJ2-7; tentative D call: TRBD2 (6 bases). The germline CDR1 and CDR2 sequences are MGHDK and SYGVNS. The germline V and J ends were trimmed by 3 bases and 4 bases, with 13 bases remaining between them. This CDR3 has 14 residues. The CDR3 sequence: CASSDPSGGYEQYF. Written as DNA, the CDR3 is TGTGCCAGCAGTGATCCTTCTGGGGGGTACGAGCAGTACTTC.

The sample holds a few counts of this clonotype. The chain combines TRBV29-1 with TRBJ2-3; 10 nucleotides agree with TRBD1. This CDR3 is 16 amino acids long. CDR1 is SQVTM, CDR2 ANQGSEA, per germline. The ends lost 8 bases at V and 0 bases at J; junction bases unmatched: 11. CDR3 DNA: TGCAGCATAGGGGAGGGACAGGGGAAGAGCACAGATACGCAGTATTTT. The encoded protein is CSIGEGQGKSTDTQYF.

This clonotype was seen a handful of times. The chain carries TRBV7-2 and TRBJ2-7, with D perhaps TRBD2 (5 bases). Germline CDR1 SGHTA, CDR2 FQGNSA. V was shortened by 2 bases and J by 3 bases, with 8 bases between the two germline ends. The CDR3 extends over 13 amino acids. CDR3 DNA: TGTGCCAGCAGCTTATACGGACTCTACGAGCAGTACTTC. Translated, it gives CASSLYGLYEQYF.

This clonotype showed up just a few times. V and J are TRBV19 and TRBJ1-5; maybe TRBD1 (5 bases). Germline V lookup: CDR1 LNHDA, CDR2 SQIVND (reference sequence). V was trimmed by 11 bases and J by 4 bases, leaving 18 bases between them. The CDR3 totals 14 residues. CDR3 DNA: TGTGCCTGGAGTTTGGGGCTTCGGAATCAGCCCCAGCATTTT. This sequence encodes CAWSLGLRNQPQHF. Combining the CDR3 with reference TRBV19 and TRBJ1-5 gives the whole variable domain DGGITQSPKYLFRKEGQNVTLSCEQNLNHDAMYWYRQDPGQGLRLIYYSQIVNDFQKGDIAEGYSVSREKKESFPLTVTSAQKNPTAFYLCAWSLGLRNQPQHFGDGTRLSIL.

This clonotype was counted once. V and J are TRBV25-1 and TRBJ2-5; the D is unclear. The CDR3 spans 15 residues. Per germline, CDR1 MGHDK and CDR2 SYGVNS. Between the trimmed V and J ends, which lost 5 bases and 2 bases, there was a span of 15 bases. CDR3 residues: CASSLSSATQETQYF. The CDR3 DNA sequence: TGTGCCAGCAGTTTATCTTCAGCGACGCAAGAGACCCAGTACTTC.